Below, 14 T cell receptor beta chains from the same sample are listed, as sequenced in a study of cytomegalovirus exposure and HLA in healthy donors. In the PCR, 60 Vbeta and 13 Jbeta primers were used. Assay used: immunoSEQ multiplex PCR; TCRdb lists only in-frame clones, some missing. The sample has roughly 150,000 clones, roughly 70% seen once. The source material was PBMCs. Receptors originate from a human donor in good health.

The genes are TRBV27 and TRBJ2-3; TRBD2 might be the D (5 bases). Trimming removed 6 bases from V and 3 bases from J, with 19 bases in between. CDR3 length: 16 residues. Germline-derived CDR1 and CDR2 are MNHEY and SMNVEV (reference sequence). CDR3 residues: CASRGRLTRGTDTQYF. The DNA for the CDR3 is TGTGCCAGCAGGGGGAGACTAACCCGGGGTACAGATACGCAGTATTTT.

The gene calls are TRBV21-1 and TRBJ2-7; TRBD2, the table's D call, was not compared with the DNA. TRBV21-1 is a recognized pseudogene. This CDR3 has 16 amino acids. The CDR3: CASSKYGSEPTYEQYF. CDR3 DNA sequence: TGTGCCAGCAGCAAATACGGATCGGAGCCGACCTACGAGCAGTACTTC.

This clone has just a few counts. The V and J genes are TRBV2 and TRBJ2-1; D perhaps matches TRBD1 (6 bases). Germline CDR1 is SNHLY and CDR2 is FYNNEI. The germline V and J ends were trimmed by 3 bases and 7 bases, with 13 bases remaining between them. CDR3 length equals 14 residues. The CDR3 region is CASSEMGARNEQFF. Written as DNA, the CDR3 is TGTGCCAGCAGTGAGATGGGGGCGCGTAATGAGCAGTTCTTC.

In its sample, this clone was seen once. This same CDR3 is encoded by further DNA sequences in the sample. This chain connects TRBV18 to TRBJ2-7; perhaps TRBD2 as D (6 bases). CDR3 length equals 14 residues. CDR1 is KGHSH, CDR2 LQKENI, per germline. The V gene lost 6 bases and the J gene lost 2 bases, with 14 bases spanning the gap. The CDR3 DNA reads TGTGCCAGCTCCCCCGGGACTGATACCTACGAGCAGTACTTC. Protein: CASSPGTDTYEQYF.

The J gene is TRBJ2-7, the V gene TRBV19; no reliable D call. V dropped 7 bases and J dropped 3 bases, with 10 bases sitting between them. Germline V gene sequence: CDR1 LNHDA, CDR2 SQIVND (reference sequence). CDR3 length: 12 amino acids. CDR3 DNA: TGTGCCAGTAATCCCTGTTTCTACGAGCAGTACTTC. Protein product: CASNPCFYEQYF.

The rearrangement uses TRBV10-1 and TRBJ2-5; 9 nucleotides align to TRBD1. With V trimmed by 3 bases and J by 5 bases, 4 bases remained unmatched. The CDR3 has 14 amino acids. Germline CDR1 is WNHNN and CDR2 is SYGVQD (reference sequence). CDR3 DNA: TGCGCCAGCAGTGAAAACAGGGGGCCGGAGACCCAGTACTTC. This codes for CASSENRGPETQYF.

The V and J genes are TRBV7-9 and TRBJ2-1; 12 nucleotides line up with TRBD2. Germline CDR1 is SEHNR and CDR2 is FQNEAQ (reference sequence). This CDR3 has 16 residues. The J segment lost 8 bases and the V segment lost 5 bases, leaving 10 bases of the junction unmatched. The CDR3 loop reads CASSLRLAGASDEQFF. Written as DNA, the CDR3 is TGTGCCAGCAGCCTAAGACTAGCGGGGGCTTCTGATGAGCAGTTCTTC.

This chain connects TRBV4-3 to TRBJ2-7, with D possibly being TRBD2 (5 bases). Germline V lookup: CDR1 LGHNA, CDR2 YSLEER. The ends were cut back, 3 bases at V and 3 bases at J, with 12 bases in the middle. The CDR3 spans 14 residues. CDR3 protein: CASSQTLGNYEQYF. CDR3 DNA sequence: TGCGCCAGCAGCCAGACACTAGGAAACTACGAGCAGTACTTC.

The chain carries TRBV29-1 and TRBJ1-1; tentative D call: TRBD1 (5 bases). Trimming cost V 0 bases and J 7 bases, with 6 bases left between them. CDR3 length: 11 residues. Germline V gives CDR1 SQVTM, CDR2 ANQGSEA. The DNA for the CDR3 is TGCAGCGTTGAAGAGGGGGGTGAAGCTTTCTTT. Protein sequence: CSVEEGGEAFF.

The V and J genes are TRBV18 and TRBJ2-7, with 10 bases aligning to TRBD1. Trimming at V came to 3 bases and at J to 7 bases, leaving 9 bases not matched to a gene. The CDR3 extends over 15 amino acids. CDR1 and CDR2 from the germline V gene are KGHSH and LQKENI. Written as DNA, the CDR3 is TGTGCCAGCTCACCGTCGACAGGGGGCAGGGGAGAGCAGTACTTC. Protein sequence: CASSPSTGGRGEQYF.

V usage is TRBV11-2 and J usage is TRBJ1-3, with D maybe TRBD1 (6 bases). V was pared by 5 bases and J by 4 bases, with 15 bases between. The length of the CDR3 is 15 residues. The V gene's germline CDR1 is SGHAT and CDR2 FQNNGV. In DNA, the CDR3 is TGTGCCAGCAGCGGACTCAGGGGCCGCGGAAACACCATATATTTT. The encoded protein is CASSGLRGRGNTIYF.

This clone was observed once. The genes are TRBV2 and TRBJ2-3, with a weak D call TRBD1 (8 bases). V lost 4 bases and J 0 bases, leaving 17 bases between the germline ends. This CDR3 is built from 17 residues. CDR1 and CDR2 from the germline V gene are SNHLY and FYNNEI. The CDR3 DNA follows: TGTGCCAGCAGTGTGACGACAGGGGAGGGTAGCACAGATACGCAGTATTTT. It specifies CASSVTTGEGSTDTQYF.

DNA for the CDR3: TGTGCCAGCAGTGAATACGGCAGTGTGGGCGGCTACACCTTC. Its protein product is CASSEYGSVGGYTF. This chain connects TRBV25-1 to TRBJ1-2, with D unresolved. The CDR3 spans 14 residues. Per the germline V gene, CDR1 is MGHDK and CDR2 is SYGVNS. V was clipped by 0 bases and J by 8 bases, with 13 bases between them.

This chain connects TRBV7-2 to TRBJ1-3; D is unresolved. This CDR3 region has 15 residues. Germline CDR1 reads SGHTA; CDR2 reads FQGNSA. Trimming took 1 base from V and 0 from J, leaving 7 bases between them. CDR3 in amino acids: CASSLVPDSGNTIYF. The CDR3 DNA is TGTGCCAGCAGCTTAGTACCAGACTCTGGAAACACCATATATTTT.